This T cell receptor (beta chain) stems from a study of shared T cell receptors in the human thymus (dated by TCRdb to about 2021). Notes on the research overall: The study examined how self-reactive, shared T-cell receptor alpha chains are generated in the human thymus.

V sheds 7 bases and J sheds 0 bases, leaving 11 bases between their ends. The CDR3 runs 14 residues from the cysteine to the phenylalanine. Solely the CDR3 DNA is kept, with 42 bases framed from the first base. The germline V gene supplies CDR1 MNHNS and CDR2 SASEGT. Library generation was performed with the immunoSEQ multiplex PCR assay. In its TCRdb copy, this immuneACCESS table keeps in-frame sequences only and misses some clones. Where compared with another copy, unresolved V genes explain less than half of these, and the others have no known cause. The sample yields under 450,000 clones; roughly 94% were counted once. The ten biggest clones cover 0.015% to 0.025% of the sample. As regards this clone: Its antigen has not been determined. The record has no base qualities; no much larger clone is one base away.

This chain joins TRBV6-1 to TRBJ2-3; a tentative D call is TRBD1 (5 bases match). Sequencing used thymocytes. The clonotype comes from a human donor. The CDR3 reads CASTTGASTDTQYF. The DNA sequence is given as TGTGCCAGCACGACTGGGGCTAGCACAGATACGCAGTATTTT.